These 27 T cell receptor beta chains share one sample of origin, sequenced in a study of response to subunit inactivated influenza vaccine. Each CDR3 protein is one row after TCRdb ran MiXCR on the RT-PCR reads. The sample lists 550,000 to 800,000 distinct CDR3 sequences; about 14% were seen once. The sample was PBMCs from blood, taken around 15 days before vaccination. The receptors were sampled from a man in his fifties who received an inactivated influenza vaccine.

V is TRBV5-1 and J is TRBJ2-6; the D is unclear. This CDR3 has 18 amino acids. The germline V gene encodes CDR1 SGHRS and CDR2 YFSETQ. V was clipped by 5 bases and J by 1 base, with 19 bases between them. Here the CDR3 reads CASSPLGPPGSGANVLTF. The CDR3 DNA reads TGCGCCAGCAGTCCCTTAGGACCCCCTGGTTCTGGGGCCAACGTCCTGACTTTC.

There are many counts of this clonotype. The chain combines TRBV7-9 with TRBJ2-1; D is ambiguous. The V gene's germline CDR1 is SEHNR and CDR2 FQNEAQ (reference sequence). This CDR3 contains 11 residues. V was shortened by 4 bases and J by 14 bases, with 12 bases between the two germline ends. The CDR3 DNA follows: TGTGCCAGCAGCTCCTCAGAGTCGGAGTTCTTC. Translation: CASSSSESEFF.

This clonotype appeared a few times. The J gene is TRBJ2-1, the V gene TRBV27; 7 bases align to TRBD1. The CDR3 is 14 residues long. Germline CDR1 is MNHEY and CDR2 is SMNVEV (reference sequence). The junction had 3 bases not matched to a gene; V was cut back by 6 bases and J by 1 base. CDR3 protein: CASREGASYNEQFF. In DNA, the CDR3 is TGTGCCAGCAGAGAGGGGGCGTCCTACAATGAGCAGTTCTTC.

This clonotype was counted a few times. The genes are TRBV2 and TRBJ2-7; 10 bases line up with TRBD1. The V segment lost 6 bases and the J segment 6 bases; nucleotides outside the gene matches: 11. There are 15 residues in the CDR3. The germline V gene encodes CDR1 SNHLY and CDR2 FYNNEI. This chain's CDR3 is CASSKGQGTRLEQYF. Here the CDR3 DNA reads TGTGCCAGCAGCAAGGGACAGGGGACCCGCCTCGAGCAGTACTTC.

CDR3 sequence reads: CASSRDATGSGANVLTF. For the CDR3, the DNA is TGCGCCAGCAGCCGGGATGCTACAGGCTCTGGGGCCAACGTCCTGACTTTC. The V gene is TRBV4-3, the J gene TRBJ2-6; a weak D match, TRBD1 (5 bases). Trimming removed 4 bases from V and 0 bases from J, with 13 bases in between. The CDR3 runs 17 residues. Germline CDR1 is LGHNA and CDR2 is YSLEER.

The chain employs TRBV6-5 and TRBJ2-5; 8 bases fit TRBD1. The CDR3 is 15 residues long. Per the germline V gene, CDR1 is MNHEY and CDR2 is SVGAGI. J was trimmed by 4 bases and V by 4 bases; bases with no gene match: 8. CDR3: CASSSYRGDRETQYF. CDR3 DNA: TGTGCCAGCAGTTCCTACAGGGGGGATAGAGAGACCCAGTACTTC.

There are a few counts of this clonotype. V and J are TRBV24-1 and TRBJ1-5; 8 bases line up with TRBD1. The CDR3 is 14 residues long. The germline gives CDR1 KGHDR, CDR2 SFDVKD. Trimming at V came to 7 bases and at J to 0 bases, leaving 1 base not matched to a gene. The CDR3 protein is CATSGTGSNQPQHF. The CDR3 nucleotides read TGTGCCACCAGCGGGACAGGTAGCAATCAGCCCCAGCATTTT.

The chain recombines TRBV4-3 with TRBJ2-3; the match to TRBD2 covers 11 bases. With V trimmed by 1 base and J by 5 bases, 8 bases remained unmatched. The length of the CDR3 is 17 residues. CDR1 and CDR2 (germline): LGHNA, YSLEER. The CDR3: CASSQGLASGRIDTQYF. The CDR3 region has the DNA TGCGCCAGCAGCCAAGGGCTCGCTAGCGGGAGGATAGATACGCAGTATTTT.

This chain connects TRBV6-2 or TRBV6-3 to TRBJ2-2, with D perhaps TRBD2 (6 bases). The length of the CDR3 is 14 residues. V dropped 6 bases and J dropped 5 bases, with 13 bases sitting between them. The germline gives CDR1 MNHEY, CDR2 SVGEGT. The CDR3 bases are TGTGCCAGCAGGGGACGGGCGGGAACCGGGGAGCTGTTTTTT. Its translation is CASRGRAGTGELFF.

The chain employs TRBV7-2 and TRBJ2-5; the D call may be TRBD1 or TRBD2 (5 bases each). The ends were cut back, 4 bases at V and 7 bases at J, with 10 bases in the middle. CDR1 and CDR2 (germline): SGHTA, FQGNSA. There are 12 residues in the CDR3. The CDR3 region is CASSSVRGTQYF. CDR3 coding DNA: TGTGCCAGCAGCTCCGTGAGGGGGACCCAGTACTTC. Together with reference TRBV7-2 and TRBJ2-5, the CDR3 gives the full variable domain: GAGVSQSPSNKVTEKGKDVELRCDPISGHTALYWYRQSLGQGLEFLIYFQGNSAPDKSGLPSDRFSAERTGGSVSTLTIQRTQQEDSAVYLCASSSVRGTQYFGPGTRLLVL.

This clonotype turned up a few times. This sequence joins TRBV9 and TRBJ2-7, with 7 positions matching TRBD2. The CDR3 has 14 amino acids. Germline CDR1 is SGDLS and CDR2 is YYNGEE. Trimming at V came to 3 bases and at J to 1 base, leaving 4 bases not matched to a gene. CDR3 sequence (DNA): TGTGCCAGCAGCGCCCGGGACTATTCCTACGAGCAGTACTTC. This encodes CASSARDYSYEQYF.

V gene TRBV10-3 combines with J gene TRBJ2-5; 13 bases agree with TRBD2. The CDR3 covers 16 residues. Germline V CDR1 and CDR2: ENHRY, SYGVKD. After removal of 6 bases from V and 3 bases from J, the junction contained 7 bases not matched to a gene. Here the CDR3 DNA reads TGTGCCATCAGACCGGGACTAGCGGGATCTAAAGAGACCCAGTACTTC. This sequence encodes CAIRPGLAGSKETQYF.

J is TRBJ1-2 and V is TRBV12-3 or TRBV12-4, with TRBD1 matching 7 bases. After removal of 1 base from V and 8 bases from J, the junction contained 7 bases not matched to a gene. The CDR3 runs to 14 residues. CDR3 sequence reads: CASSLGQGDGGYTF. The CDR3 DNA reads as TGTGCCAGCAGTTTAGGCCAGGGGGACGGAGGCTACACCTTC.

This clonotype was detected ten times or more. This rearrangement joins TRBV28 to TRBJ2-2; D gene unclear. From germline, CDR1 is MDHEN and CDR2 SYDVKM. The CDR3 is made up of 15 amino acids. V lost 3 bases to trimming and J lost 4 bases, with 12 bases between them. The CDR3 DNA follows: TGTGCCAGCAGTTTGCCGGCAGGTCGCACCGGGGAGCTGTTTTTT. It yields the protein CASSLPAGRTGELFF.

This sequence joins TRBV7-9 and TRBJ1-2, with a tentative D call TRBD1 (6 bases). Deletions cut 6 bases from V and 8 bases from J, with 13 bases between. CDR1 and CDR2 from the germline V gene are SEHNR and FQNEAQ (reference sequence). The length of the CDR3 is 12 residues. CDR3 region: CASSIGTLGYTF. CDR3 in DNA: TGTGCCAGCAGTATTGGGACATTAGGCTACACCTTC.

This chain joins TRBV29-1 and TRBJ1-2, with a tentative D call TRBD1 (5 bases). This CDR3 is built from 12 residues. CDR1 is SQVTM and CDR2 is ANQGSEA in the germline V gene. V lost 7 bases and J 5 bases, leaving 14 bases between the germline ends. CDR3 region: CSALTDLYGYTF. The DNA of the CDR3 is TGCAGCGCCCTGACAGATTTGTATGGCTACACCTTC.

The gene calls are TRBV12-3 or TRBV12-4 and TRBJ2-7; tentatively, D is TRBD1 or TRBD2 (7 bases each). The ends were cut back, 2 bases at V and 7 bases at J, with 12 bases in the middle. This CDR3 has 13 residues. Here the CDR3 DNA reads TGTGCCAGCAGTTTAACAGGGGAGGGAGAGCAGTACTTC. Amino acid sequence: CASSLTGEGEQYF.

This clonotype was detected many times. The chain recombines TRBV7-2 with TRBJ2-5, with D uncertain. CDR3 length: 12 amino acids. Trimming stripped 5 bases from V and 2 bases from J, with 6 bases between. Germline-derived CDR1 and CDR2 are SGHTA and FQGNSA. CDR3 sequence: CASSRSQETQYF. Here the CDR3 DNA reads TGTGCCAGCAGCCGCAGTCAAGAGACCCAGTACTTC. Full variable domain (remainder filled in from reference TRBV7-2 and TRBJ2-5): GAGVSQSPSNKVTEKGKDVELRCDPISGHTALYWYRQSLGQGLEFLIYFQGNSAPDKSGLPSDRFSAERTGGSVSTLTIQRTQQEDSAVYLCASSRSQETQYFGPGTRLLVL.

CDR3 bases: TGTGCCAGCAGCCAATTCTCGGGGAATGAGCAGTTCTTC. Translated, it gives CASSQFSGNEQFF. This chain joins TRBV16 and TRBJ2-1; a weak D match, TRBD2 (5 bases). The CDR3 is made up of 13 amino acids. The V gene's germline CDR1 is KGHSY and CDR2 FQNENV. Trimming shortened V by 1 base and J by 7 bases, and 8 bases separated the two germline ends. The entire variable domain, with the rest obtained from reference TRBV16 and TRBJ2-1, is as follows: GEEVAQTPKHLVRGEGQKAKLYCAPIKGHSYVFWYQQVLKNEFKFLISFQNENVFDETGMPKERFSAKCLPNSPCSLEIQATKLEDSAVYFCASSQFSGNEQFFGPGTRLTVL.

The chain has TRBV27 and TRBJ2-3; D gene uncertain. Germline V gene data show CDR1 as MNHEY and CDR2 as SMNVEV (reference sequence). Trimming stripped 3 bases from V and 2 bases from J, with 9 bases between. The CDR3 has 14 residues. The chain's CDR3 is CASSFLYDTDTQYF. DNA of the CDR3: TGTGCCAGCAGTTTCCTCTATGACACAGATACGCAGTATTTT.

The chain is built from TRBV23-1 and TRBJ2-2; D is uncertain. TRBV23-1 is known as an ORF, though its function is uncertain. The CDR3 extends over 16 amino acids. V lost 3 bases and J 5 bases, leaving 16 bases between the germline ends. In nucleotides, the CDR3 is TGCGCCAGCAGTCAGGGTTCTGGGTCCGGGACCGGGGAGCTGTTTTTT. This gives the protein CASSQGSGSGTGELFF.

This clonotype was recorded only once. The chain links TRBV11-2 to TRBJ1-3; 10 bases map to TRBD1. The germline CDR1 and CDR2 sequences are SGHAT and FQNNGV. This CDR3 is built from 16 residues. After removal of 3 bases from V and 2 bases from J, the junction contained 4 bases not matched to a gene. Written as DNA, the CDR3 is TGTGCCAGCAGCTTCATGGGGACAGGGGCTGGAAACACCATATATTTT. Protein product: CASSFMGTGAGNTIYF.

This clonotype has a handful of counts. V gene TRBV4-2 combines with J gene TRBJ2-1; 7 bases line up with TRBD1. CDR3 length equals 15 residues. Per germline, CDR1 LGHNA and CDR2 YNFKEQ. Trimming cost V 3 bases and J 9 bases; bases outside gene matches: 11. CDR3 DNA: TGTGCCAGCAGCCAGGCTGGGACAGACTTGGTTGAGCAGTTCTTC. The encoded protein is CASSQAGTDLVEQFF.

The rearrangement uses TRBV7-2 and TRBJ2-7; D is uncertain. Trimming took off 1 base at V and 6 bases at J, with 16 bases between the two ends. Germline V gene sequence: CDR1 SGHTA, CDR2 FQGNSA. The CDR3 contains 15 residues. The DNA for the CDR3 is TGTGCCAGCAGCTTAGGTAGAGACGCCCTCTCCGAGCAGTACTTC. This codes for CASSLGRDALSEQYF.

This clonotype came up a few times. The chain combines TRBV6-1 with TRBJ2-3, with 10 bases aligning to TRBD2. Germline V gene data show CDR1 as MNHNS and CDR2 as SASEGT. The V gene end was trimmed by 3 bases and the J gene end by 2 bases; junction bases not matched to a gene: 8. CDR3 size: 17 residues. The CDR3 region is CASSDFSGRAFTDTQYF. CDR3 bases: TGTGCCAGCAGTGATTTCAGCGGGAGGGCCTTCACAGATACGCAGTATTTT.

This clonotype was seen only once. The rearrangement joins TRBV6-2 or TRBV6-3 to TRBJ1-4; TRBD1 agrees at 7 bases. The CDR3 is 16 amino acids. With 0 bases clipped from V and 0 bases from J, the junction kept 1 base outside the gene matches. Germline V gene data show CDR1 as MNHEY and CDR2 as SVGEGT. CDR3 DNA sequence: TGTGCCAGCAGTTACTCCAGGGGGACAACTAATGAAAAACTGTTTTTT. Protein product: CASSYSRGTTNEKLFF.

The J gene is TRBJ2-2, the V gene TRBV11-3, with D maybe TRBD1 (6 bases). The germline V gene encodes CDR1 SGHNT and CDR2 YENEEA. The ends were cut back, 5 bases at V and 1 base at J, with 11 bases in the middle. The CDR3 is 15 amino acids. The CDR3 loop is CASSPSGQNTGELFF. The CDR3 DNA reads TGTGCCAGCAGCCCGTCGGGACAGAACACCGGGGAGCTGTTTTTT.